This T cell receptor beta chain comes out of a study of T-cell memory formation after mild COVID-19. TCRdb redid the calling of the 5' RACE reads with MiXCR, one entry per CDR3 protein. Altogether 300,000 to 350,000 distinct CDR3 sequences are present, under 15% being singletons, with the ten largest covering around a fifth. Germline V CDR1 and CDR2: SGHTA, FQGNSA. Trimming took 5 bases from V and 4 from J; bases not matched to a gene: 4. This CDR3 is 14 amino acids long. Sequenced input: PBMCs or a T cell subset sorted from them (not recorded which). This TCR was sampled from a man aged 18 to 35 who had mild COVID-19 (a few samples of this study predate the infection). Cell type and time point are not known. The rearrangement uses TRBV7-2 and TRBJ1-3; 8 nucleotides agree with TRBD1. DNA for the CDR3: TGTGCCAGCAGCCCGACAGGGGCAGGAAACACCATATATTTT. This gives the protein CASSPTGAGNTIYF.